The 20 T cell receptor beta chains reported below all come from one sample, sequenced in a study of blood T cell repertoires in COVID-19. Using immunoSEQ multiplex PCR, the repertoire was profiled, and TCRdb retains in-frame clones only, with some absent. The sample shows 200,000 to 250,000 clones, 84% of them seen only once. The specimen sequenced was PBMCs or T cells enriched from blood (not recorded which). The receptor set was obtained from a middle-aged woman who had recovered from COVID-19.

Here the CDR3 DNA reads TGTGCCAGTAGTATCTGGGGACAGGGAAGCGATGGCTACACCTTC. This codes for CASSIWGQGSDGYTF. The chain carries TRBV19 and TRBJ1-2; 9 bases are a match to TRBD1. The CDR3 runs 15 residues. CDR1 is LNHDA, CDR2 SQIVND, per germline (reference sequence). V gave up 3 bases and J gave up 6 bases; unmatched junction bases: 8.

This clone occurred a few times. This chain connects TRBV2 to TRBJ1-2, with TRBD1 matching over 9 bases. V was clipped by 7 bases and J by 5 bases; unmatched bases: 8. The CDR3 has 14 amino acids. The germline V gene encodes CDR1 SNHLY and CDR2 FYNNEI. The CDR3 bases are TGTGCCAGCACCGAGAGGACAGGGGTGTATGGCTACACCTTC. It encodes CASTERTGVYGYTF.

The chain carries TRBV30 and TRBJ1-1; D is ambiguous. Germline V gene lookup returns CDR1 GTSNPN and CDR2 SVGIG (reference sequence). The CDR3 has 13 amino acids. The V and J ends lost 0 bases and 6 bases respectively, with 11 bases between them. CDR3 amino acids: CAWSVGGHAEAFF. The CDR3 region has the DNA TGTGCCTGGAGTGTAGGAGGTCACGCTGAAGCTTTCTTT.

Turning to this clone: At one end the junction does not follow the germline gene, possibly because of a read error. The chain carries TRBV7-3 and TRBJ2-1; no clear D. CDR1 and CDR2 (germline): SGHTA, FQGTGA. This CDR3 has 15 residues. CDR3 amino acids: CASSLIPDSFNEQFF. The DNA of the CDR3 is TGTGCCAGCAGCCTGATCCCCGACTCCTTCAATGAGCAGTTCTTC.

The CDR3 DNA reads TGTGCCAGCAGCGTGGTTCCCGGAGCGGGAATGATCACCGGGGAGCTGTTTTTT. It encodes CASSVVPGAGMITGELFF. The rearrangement uses TRBV5-8 and TRBJ2-2; 7 nucleotides agree with TRBD2. The CDR3 sequence is 18 residues long. CDR1 SGHTS and CDR2 YDEGEE come from the germline V gene. The V and J ends lost 4 bases and 4 bases, in that order; junction bases with no gene match: 16. Looking up the rest from reference TRBV5-8 and TRBJ2-2 gives the full variable domain: EAGVTQSPTHLIKTRGQQATLRCSPISGHTSVYWYQQALGLGLQFLLWYDEGEERNRGNFPPRFSGRQFPNYSSELNVNALELEDSALYLCASSVVPGAGMITGELFFGEGSRLTVL.

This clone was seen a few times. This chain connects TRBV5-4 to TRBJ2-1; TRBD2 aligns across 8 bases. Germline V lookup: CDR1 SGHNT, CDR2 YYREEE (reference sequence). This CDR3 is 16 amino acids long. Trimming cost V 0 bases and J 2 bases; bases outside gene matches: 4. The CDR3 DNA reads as TGTGCCAGCAGCTTGGTTGATAGCGGGGCCTACAATGAGCAGTTCTTC. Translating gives CASSLVDSGAYNEQFF.

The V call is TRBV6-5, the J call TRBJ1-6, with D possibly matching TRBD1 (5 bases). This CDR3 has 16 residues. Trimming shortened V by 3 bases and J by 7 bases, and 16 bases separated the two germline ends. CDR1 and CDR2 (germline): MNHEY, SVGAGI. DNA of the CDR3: TGTGCCAGCAGTTATGGCGCGGGGACGGAAAATTCACCCCTCCACTTT. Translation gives CASSYGAGTENSPLHF.

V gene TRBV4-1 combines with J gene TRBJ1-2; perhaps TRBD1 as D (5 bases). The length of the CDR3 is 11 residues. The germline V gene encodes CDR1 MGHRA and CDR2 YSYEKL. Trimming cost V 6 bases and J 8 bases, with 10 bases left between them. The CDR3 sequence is CASSLPGGYTF. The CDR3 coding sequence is TGCGCCAGCAGTCTACCAGGGGGCTACACCTTC.

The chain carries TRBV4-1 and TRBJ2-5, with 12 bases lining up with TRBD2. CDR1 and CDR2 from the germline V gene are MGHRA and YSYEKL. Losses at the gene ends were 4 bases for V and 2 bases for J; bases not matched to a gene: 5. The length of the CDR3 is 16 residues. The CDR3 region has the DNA TGCGCCAGCAGCCCGACTAGCGGGAGAACGCAAGAGACCCAGTACTTC. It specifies CASSPTSGRTQETQYF.

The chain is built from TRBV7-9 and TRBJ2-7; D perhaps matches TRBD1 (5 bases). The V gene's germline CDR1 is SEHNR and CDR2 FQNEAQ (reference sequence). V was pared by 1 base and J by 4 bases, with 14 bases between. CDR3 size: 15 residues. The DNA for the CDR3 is TGTGCCAGCAGCTTAGTATCTCGCAGGGCATACGAGCAGTACTTC. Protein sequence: CASSLVSRRAYEQYF.

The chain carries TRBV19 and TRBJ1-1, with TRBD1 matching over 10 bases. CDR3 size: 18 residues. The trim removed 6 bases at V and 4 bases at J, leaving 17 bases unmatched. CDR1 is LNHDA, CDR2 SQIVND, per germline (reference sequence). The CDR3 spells CASSPSTGGAPLVTEAFF. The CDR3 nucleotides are TGTGCCAGTAGCCCATCGACAGGGGGCGCCCCTTTGGTCACTGAAGCTTTCTTT. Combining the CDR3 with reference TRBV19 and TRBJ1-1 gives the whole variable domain DGGITQSPKYLFRKEGQNVTLSCEQNLNHDAMYWYRQDPGQGLRLIYYSQIVNDFQKGDIAEGYSVSREKKESFPLTVTSAQKNPTAFYLCASSPSTGGAPLVTEAFFGQGTRLTVV.

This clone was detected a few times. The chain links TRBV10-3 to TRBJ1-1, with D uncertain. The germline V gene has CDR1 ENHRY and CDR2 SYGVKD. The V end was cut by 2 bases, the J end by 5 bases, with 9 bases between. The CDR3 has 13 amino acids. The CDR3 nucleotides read TGTGCCATCAGTGAGGAGGGTGGGACTGAAGCTTTCTTT. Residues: CAISEEGGTEAFF.

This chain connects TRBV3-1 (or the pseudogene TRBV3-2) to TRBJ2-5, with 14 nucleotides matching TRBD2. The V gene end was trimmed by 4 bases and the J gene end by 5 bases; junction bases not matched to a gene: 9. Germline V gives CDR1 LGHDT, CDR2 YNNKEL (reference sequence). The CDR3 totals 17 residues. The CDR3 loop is CASSPRTSGRREETQYF. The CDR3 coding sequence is TGTGCCAGCAGCCCTCGGACTAGCGGGAGGCGGGAGGAGACCCAGTACTTC.

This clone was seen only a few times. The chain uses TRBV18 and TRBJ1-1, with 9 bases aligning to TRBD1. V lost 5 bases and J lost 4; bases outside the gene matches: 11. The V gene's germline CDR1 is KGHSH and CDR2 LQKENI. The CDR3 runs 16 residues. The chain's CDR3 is CASSGRRGQGFTEAFF. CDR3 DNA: TGTGCCAGCTCAGGTCGAAGGGGACAGGGTTTCACTGAAGCTTTCTTT. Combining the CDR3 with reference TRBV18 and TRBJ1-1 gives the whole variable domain NAGVMQNPRHLVRRRGQEARLRCSPMKGHSHVYWYRQLPEEGLKFMVYLQKENIIDESGMPKERFSAEFPKEGPSILRIQQVVRGDSAAYFCASSGRRGQGFTEAFFGQGTRLTVV.

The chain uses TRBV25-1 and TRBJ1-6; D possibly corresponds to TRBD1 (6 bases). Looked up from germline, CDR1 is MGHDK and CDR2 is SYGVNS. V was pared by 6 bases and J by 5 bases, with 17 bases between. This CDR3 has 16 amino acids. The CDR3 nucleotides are TGTGCCAGCAGCCGTGGAATCGGACAGAATAATTCACCCCTCCACTTT. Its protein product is CASSRGIGQNNSPLHF.

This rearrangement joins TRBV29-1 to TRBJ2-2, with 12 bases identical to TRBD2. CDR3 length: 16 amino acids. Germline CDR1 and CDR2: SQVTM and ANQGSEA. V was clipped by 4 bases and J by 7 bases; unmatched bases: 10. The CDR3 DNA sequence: TGCAGCGTTGCCCTGACTAGCGGGAGAGTTGGCGGGGAGCTGTTTTTT. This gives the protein CSVALTSGRVGGELFF.

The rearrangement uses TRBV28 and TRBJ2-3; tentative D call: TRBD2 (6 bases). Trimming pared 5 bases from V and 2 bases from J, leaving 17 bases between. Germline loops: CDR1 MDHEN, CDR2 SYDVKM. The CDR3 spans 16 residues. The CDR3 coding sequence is TGTGCCAGCAGTCTAGACGCCGGGACTTCCACAGATACGCAGTATTTT. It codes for CASSLDAGTSTDTQYF.

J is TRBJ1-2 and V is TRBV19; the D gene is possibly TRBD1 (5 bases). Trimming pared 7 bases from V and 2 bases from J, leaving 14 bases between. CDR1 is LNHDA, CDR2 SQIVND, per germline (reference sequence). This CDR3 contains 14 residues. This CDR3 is CASTQGRANYGYTF. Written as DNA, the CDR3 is TGTGCCAGTACCCAGGGCAGGGCGAACTATGGCTACACCTTC.

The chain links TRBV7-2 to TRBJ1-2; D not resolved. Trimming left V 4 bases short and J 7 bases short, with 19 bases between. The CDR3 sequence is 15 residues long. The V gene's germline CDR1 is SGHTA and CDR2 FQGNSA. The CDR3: CASSSSVGGSRGYTF. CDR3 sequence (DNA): TGTGCCAGCAGCTCCTCGGTCGGAGGTTCGCGTGGCTACACCTTC.

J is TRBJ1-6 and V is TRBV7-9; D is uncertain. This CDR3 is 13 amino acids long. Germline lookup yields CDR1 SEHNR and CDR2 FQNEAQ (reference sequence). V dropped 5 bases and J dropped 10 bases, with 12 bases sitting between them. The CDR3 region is CASSLNPESPLHF. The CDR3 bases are TGTGCCAGCAGCCTGAACCCAGAATCACCCCTCCACTTT.